The rows below give T cell receptor beta chains drawn from one sample of a study of cytomegalovirus exposure and HLA in healthy donors. Using immunoSEQ multiplex PCR, the repertoire was profiled, and TCRdb retains in-frame clones only, with some absent. The table lists 75,000 to 95,000 clones, 80% to 90% of them singletons. Specimen: PBMCs. The receptors originated from a man aged 18-30 years in good health and CMV-seronegative. Both conserved end residues are part of each CDR3. D genes are given only for firm matches. The size field is filled for only some rows; it gives once, few, many or a size class.

cdr3_aa cdr3_nt clone_size j_call v_call d_call cdr3_length
CAISNIAGALNEQFF TGTGCCATCAGTAACATTGCGGGGGCTTTAAATGAGCAGTTCTTC - TRBJ2-1 TRBV10-3 - 15
CASSDGGLSNQPQHF TGTGCCAGCAGCGACGGAGGGCTTAGCAATCAGCCCCAGCATTTT few TRBJ1-5 TRBV6-1 - 15
CASSLRAQDYTDTQYF TGTGCCAGCAGCTTAAGGGCTCAGGATTACACAGATACGCAGTATTTT - TRBJ2-3 TRBV7-3 - 16
CASSLPGGTANTEAFF TGTGCCAGCAGCCTACCGGGGGGGACAGCGAACACTGAAGCTTTCTTT - TRBJ1-1 TRBV5-4 TRBD1 16
CASSQDGGEGKWGYTF TGCGCCAGCAGCCAAGATGGGGGCGAGGGGAAGTGGGGCTACACCTTC once TRBJ1-2 TRBV4-3 - 16
CASSRDRVIYEQYF TGCGCCAGCAGCAGGGACAGGGTGATCTACGAGCAGTACTTC - TRBJ2-7 TRBV5-1 TRBD1 14
CASRPSGRQETQYF TGTGCCAGCAGGCCTAGCGGCAGACAAGAGACCCAGTACTTC - TRBJ2-5 TRBV6-5 TRBD2 14
CASSVGQGGSYEQYF TGTGCCAGCTCAGTTGGACAGGGGGGCTCCTACGAGCAGTACTTC - TRBJ2-7 TRBV18 TRBD1 15
CASSIATGGGTDTQYF TGTGCCAGCAGCATAGCCACAGGGGGCGGCACAGATACGCAGTATTTT - TRBJ2-3 TRBV11-2 TRBD1 16
CASSDPGTVAYNEQFF TGTGCCAGCAGCGACCCCGGGACAGTCGCCTACAATGAGCAGTTCTTC once TRBJ2-1 TRBV7-2 TRBD1 16
CASSLGVAGVNNEQFF TGTGCCAGCAGCTTAGGGGTAGCGGGAGTGAACAATGAGCAGTTCTTC - TRBJ2-1 TRBV7-2 TRBD2 16
CASSQDPGGTYNEQFF TGCGCCAGCAGCCAAGATCCGGGTGGCACCTACAATGAGCAGTTCTTC - TRBJ2-1 TRBV4-1 - 16
CAWTVNEKLFF TGTGCCTGGACAGTTAATGAAAAACTGTTTTTT - TRBJ1-4 TRBV30 - 11
CASPWRREGYTF TGTGCCAGCCCTTGGCGGCGGGAGGGCTACACCTTC once TRBJ1-2 TRBV6-9 - 12
CASSSPLGTGNTGELFF TGTGCCAGCAGCTCCCCCCTAGGGACAGGGAACACCGGGGAGCTGTTTTTT - TRBJ2-2 TRBV28 TRBD1 17
CASKLYTEAFF TGTGCCAGCAAATTATACACTGAAGCTTTCTTT - TRBJ1-1 TRBV7-2 - 11
CASSPLFSGLAGGEQFF TGTGCCAGCAGCCCCCTATTCTCGGGACTAGCGGGAGGTGAGCAGTTCTTC - TRBJ2-1 TRBV5-4 TRBD2 17
CASSSGQGQETQYF TGCGCCAGCAGCTCGGGACAGGGCCAAGAGACCCAGTACTTC - TRBJ2-5 TRBV5-1 TRBD1 14
CASSPSSGPAGTEAFF TGTGCCAGCAGTCCTTCCTCGGGACCCGCGGGGACTGAAGCTTTCTTT once TRBJ1-1 TRBV27 - 16
CASRKDRVTEAFF TGTGCCAGCAGAAAGGACAGGGTCACTGAAGCTTTCTTT - TRBJ1-1 TRBV6-5 TRBD1 13
CASSHRGAGYTF TGTGCCAGCAGCCACAGGGGAGCTGGCTACACCTTC few TRBJ1-2 TRBV7-6 TRBD1 12
CAIREDLLSTDTQYF TGTGCCATCAGGGAGGATTTACTAAGCACAGATACGCAGTATTTT - TRBJ2-3 TRBV10-3 - 15
CASSSQGLAGSEQYF TGTGCCAGCAGCTCCCAGGGACTAGCGGGATCCGAGCAGTACTTC - TRBJ2-7 TRBV7-2 TRBD2 15
CASSLAGRDTEAFF TGTGCCAGCAGCTTAGCAGGGCGGGACACTGAAGCTTTCTTT - TRBJ1-1 TRBV7-9 - 14
CASSVTPDTQYF TGTGCCAGTAGCGTTACACCAGATACGCAGTATTTT - TRBJ2-3 TRBV19 - 12
CSVAGAFQETQYF TGCAGCGTGGCGGGAGCATTCCAAGAGACCCAGTACTTC - TRBJ2-5 TRBV29-1 TRBD2 13
CASSLAGVLDTQYF TGTGCCAGCAGCCTAGCGGGAGTGCTAGATACGCAGTATTTT once TRBJ2-3 TRBV28 TRBD2 14
CASRRDRNLGGELFF TGCGCCAGCAGACGGGACAGGAATCTCGGCGGGGAGCTGTTTTTT - TRBJ2-2 TRBV5-1 TRBD1 15
CASSPPQGAAKNIQYF TGTGCCAGCAGCCCCCCCCAGGGGGCGGCCAAAAACATTCAGTACTTC - TRBJ2-4 TRBV9 TRBD1 16
CASSLRSSGWDTQYF TGTGCCAGCAGCTTACGGTCTAGCGGGTGGGATACGCAGTATTTT - TRBJ2-3 TRBV7-2 TRBD2 15
CASRRDRVAEAMGF TGTGCCAGCAGGAGGGACAGAGTAGCGGAGGCGATGGGGTTC - TRBJ2-7 TRBV2 - 14
CASSVGGGSIPYEQYF TGTGCCAGCAGCGTAGGAGGAGGCAGCATTCCCTACGAGCAGTACTTC - TRBJ2-7 TRBV9 - 16
CASSSIQGIQETQYF TGTGCCAGCAGCAGTATACAGGGGATCCAAGAGACCCAGTACTTC - TRBJ2-5 TRBV6-1 TRBD1 15
CASSPRTSGFYEQYF TGTGCCAGCAGTCCTCGGACTAGCGGGTTCTACGAGCAGTACTTC - TRBJ2-7 TRBV27 TRBD2 15
CASSLIQGNTGELFF TGTGCCAGCAGCCTTATTCAGGGGAACACCGGGGAGCTGTTTTTT - TRBJ2-2 TRBV14 - 15
CASQVVSTDTQYF TGTGCCAGCCAGGTCGTCAGCACAGATACGCAGTATTTT - TRBJ2-3 TRBV11-2 - 13
CASSFGTSGRRGVTDTQYF TGTGCCAGCAGCTTTGGGACTAGCGGGAGGAGGGGCGTCACAGATACGCAGTATTTT - TRBJ2-3 TRBV7-3 TRBD2 19
CASSPPGLAGTYEQYF TGTGCCAGCTCACCACCGGGACTAGCGGGGACCTACGAGCAGTACTTC - TRBJ2-7 TRBV18 TRBD2 16
CASSQSGTESNEKLFF TGCGCCAGCAGTCAATCGGGGACAGAGTCCAATGAAAAACTGTTTTTT - TRBJ1-4 TRBV23-1 TRBD1 16
CASTRAGAETQYF TGTGCCAGCACCCGAGCGGGAGCAGAGACCCAGTACTTC - TRBJ2-5 TRBV6-1 TRBD2 13
CASSLYLGQGLDGYTF TGTGCCAGCAGCCTATACCTGGGACAGGGGTTGGATGGCTACACCTTC - TRBJ1-2 TRBV7-9 TRBD1 16
CASSRDRGREKLFF TGTGCCAGCAGCCGGGACAGGGGGCGGGAAAAACTGTTTTTT few TRBJ1-4 TRBV5-5 TRBD1 14
CASSLGTSVSYNEQFF TGTGCTAGCAGCTTAGGAACTAGCGTTTCCTACAATGAGCAGTTCTTC - TRBJ2-1 TRBV7-7 TRBD2 16
CASSLARLTSNTGELFF TGTGCCAGCAGCTTAGCGCGGTTGACTAGCAACACCGGGGAGCTGTTTTTT - TRBJ2-2 TRBV7-2 TRBD2 17
CASSGQGVFTYGYTF TGTGCCAGCAGTGGACAGGGGGTATTCACCTATGGCTACACCTTC - TRBJ1-2 TRBV6-1 TRBD1 15
CASSLGQGVTETQYF TGCGCCAGCAGCTTGGGACAGGGGGTGACTGAGACCCAGTACTTC - TRBJ2-5 TRBV5-1 TRBD1 15
CASSVGLGDGEETQYF TGTGCCAGCAGCGTAGGTCTTGGAGACGGGGAAGAGACCCAGTACTTC - TRBJ2-5 TRBV9 - 16
CASSGTPHSPLHF TGTGCCAGCAGCGGGACTCCCCATTCACCCCTCCACTTT - TRBJ1-6 TRBV5-6 - 13
CASRANPLGELFF TGTGCCAGCAGAGCGAACCCTCTGGGGGAGCTGTTTTTT few TRBJ2-2 TRBV2 - 13
CASSRLRNTEAFF TGTGCCAGCAGTCGCCTGAGGAACACTGAAGCTTTCTTT - TRBJ1-1 TRBV27 - 13
CASSFDRRLYEQYF TGTGCCAGCAGCTTCGACAGGAGGCTCTACGAGCAGTACTTC - TRBJ2-7 TRBV13 - 14
CASSQDRQGYTEAFF TGCGCCAGCAGCCAAGATAGGCAGGGGTACACTGAAGCTTTCTTT - TRBJ1-1 TRBV4-3 - 15